This TCR beta chain derives from a study of blood T cell repertoires in COVID-19. Trimming left V 5 bases short and J 6 bases short, with 17 bases between. The germline CDR1 and CDR2 sequences are SGHAT and FQNNGV. CDR3 length: 14 residues. As handled by the study authors: Amplified reference gene primers provided the basis for estimating nucleated cell counts. Generated by immunoSEQ multiplex PCR, the TCRdb table keeps only in-frame clones and is missing some. V, J and clone size derive from that table, while D and trimming were established from the DNA sequence. The sample includes more than 70,000 clones, roughly 90% of them seen just once.

The sequence came from a woman aged 80 or older with acute or convalescent COVID-19. Sequenced: peripheral blood. V and J are TRBV11-2 and TRBJ2-7; TRBD1 is a possible D gene (6 bases). For the CDR3, the DNA is TGTGCCAGCAGCCCTACAGGGATTCCTCCCGAGCAGTACTTC. Translating gives CASSPTGIPPEQYF.